This T cell receptor (beta chain) comes out of a study of regulatory T cells in long-lasting Graves disease. Indicated time point: persistent/refractory GD, antithyroid drugs over 5 years with positive TRAb. PBMC-derived RNA was used for the TCR library. Overall study results and limits: Preferential use of TRBV28, TRBJ1-2 and TRBJ2-5 was seen in persistent disease.

The authors built TCR beta libraries using iRepertoire HTBI primers and Arm-PCR of CDR3 regions. MiXCR was run by TCRdb on the multiplex PCR reads, yielding one entry per CDR3 protein. The table lists over 300,000 distinct CDR3 sequences, around a fifth of them singletons. This clonotype was observed a few times. Its antigen is currently unknown. There are 15 residues in the CDR3. Germline V gene sequence: CDR1 SEHNR, CDR2 FQNEAQ (reference sequence). V gave up 5 bases and J gave up 4 bases; unmatched junction bases: 4. The source material was peripheral blood mononuclear cells (PBMCs), sampled when the disease was refractory, from a patient treated with antithyroid drugs. The TCR sequence derives from a female donor with Graves disease. The chain couples TRBV7-9 to TRBJ1-3; TRBD1 matches 11 bases. For the CDR3, the DNA is TGTGCCAGCAGCACGGACAGGGGGCTGGGAAACACCATATATTTT. As protein: CASSTDRGLGNTIYF.